Listed below are T cell receptor beta chains from one sample, sequenced in a study of T cell responses to AZD1222 COVID-19 vaccine. Only in-frame clones appear in the TCRdb table, and some are missing; sequencing was by immunoSEQ multiplex PCR. The repertoire consists of 160,000 or so clones, with around 85% occurring once and the leading ten covering roughly 6.9%. The specimen was peripheral blood, collected after recovery from COVID-19. The source is an adult who had recovered from COVID-19. Both conserved end residues are part of each CDR3. A D gene is named only where the DNA matches it firmly. Clone size, where shown, is once, few, many, or a class for clones that have expanded.

J gene: TRBJ2-3; V gene: TRBV4-1; D gene: TRBD2; clone size: .; CDR3 DNA: TGCGCCAGCAGCCAAGACCCTCCCGGACTAGCGGGGGCCTTCAGCACAGATACGCAGTATTTT; CDR3 protein: CASSQDPPGLAGAFSTDTQYF
J gene: TRBJ2-3; V gene: TRBV5-4; D gene: .; clone size: .; CDR3 DNA: TGTGCCAGCAGCTTTGAAGTTCAACGAGGAGCCGATACGCAGTATTTT; CDR3 protein: CASSFEVQRGADTQYF
J gene: TRBJ1-6; V gene: TRBV3-1/TRBV3-2; D gene: .; clone size: .; CDR3 DNA: TGTGCCAGCAGCCCCCCAATGGGAGGTAATTCACCCCTCCACTTT; CDR3 protein: CASSPPMGGNSPLHF
J gene: TRBJ2-7; V gene: TRBV4-1; D gene: .; clone size: once; CDR3 DNA: TGCGCCAGCACACAGGGCTACGAGCAGTACTTC; CDR3 protein: CASTQGYEQYF
J gene: TRBJ1-6; V gene: TRBV27; D gene: TRBD1; clone size: .; CDR3 DNA: TGTGCCAGCAGTACAGCCGGGACAGGGTATTCACCCCTCCACTTT; CDR3 protein: CASSTAGTGYSPLHF
J gene: TRBJ2-2; V gene: TRBV7-2; D gene: .; clone size: .; CDR3 DNA: TGTGCCAGCAGCCCCCGACCTATCGCCGGGGAGCTGTTTTTT; CDR3 protein: CASSPRPIAGELFF
J gene: TRBJ1-2; V gene: TRBV10-3; D gene: .; clone size: .; CDR3 DNA: TGTGCCATCAGTGAGGATAGGGTCGGCTATGGCTACACCTTC; CDR3 protein: CAISEDRVGYGYTF
J gene: TRBJ2-7; V gene: TRBV28; D gene: .; clone size: .; CDR3 DNA: TGTGCCAGCAGAGTGGGCGGCGGCGAGGCCTACGAGCAGTACTTC; CDR3 protein: CASRVGGGEAYEQYF
J gene: TRBJ2-5; V gene: TRBV11-1; D gene: .; clone size: .; CDR3 DNA: TGTGCCAGCAGCTTTAAAGTTTACCAAGAGACCCAGTACTTC; CDR3 protein: CASSFKVYQETQYF
J gene: TRBJ2-6; V gene: TRBV29-1; D gene: .; clone size: once; CDR3 DNA: TGCAGCGTCCGGGCAGGTGTCTCTGGGGCCAACGTCCTGACTTTC; CDR3 protein: CSVRAGVSGANVLTF
J gene: TRBJ2-3; V gene: TRBV5-1; D gene: TRBD1; clone size: .; CDR3 DNA: TGCGCCAGCAGCCTTCAGGGACAGGGTACCACAGATACGCAGTATTTT; CDR3 protein: CASSLQGQGTTDTQYF
J gene: TRBJ2-6; V gene: TRBV2; D gene: .; clone size: .; CDR3 DNA: TGTGCCAGCAGTGACGTTTTCAGGGACCTCTCTGGGGCCAACGTCCTGACTTTC; CDR3 protein: CASSDVFRDLSGANVLTF
J gene: TRBJ2-7; V gene: TRBV3-1/TRBV3-2; D gene: TRBD2; clone size: once; CDR3 DNA: TGTGCCAGCAGCCAAGCGGGGGGGAACGAGCAGTACTTC; CDR3 protein: CASSQAGGNEQYF
J gene: TRBJ1-4; V gene: TRBV7-9; D gene: TRBD1; clone size: .; CDR3 DNA: TGTGCCAGCAGCTTGGCGGGACAGGGGAATGAAAAACTGTTTTTT; CDR3 protein: CASSLAGQGNEKLFF
J gene: TRBJ2-7; V gene: TRBV7-2; D gene: .; clone size: .; CDR3 DNA: TGTGCCAGCAGCGCTCTCGTACAGGGACGCGAGCAGTACTTC; CDR3 protein: CASSALVQGREQYF
J gene: TRBJ2-5; V gene: TRBV4-2; D gene: TRBD2; clone size: once; CDR3 DNA: TGTGCCAGCAGCCGACTGGGGACTAGCGGGGGGGAAGAGACCCAGTACTTC; CDR3 protein: CASSRLGTSGGEETQYF
J gene: TRBJ2-6; V gene: TRBV19; D gene: .; clone size: .; CDR3 DNA: TGTGCCAGTAGTATGGACAGCCTCTCTGGGGCCAACGTCCTGACTTTC; CDR3 protein: CASSMDSLSGANVLTF
J gene: TRBJ2-2; V gene: TRBV5-5; D gene: .; clone size: .; CDR3 DNA: TGTGCCAGCAGCTTGGCCTCGCAGGGACGAACCGGGGAGCTGTTTTTT; CDR3 protein: CASSLASQGRTGELFF
J gene: TRBJ2-3; V gene: TRBV5-6; D gene: .; clone size: once; CDR3 DNA: TGTGCCAGCAGCTTTCTGGAGGGTGCAGATACGCAGTATTTT; CDR3 protein: CASSFLEGADTQYF
J gene: TRBJ2-3; V gene: TRBV7-8; D gene: TRBD2; clone size: .; CDR3 DNA: TGTGCCACCATGACACGAGCGGGAGCCACGCAGTATTTT; CDR3 protein: CATMTRAGATQYF
J gene: TRBJ1-1; V gene: TRBV28; D gene: TRBD1; clone size: once; CDR3 DNA: TGTGCCACGGGACAGGGGGGCATGAACACTGAAGCTTTCTTT; CDR3 protein: CATGQGGMNTEAFF
J gene: TRBJ1-2; V gene: TRBV6-5; D gene: .; clone size: .; CDR3 DNA: TGTGCCACCGGGATCTATGGCTACACCTTC; CDR3 protein: CATGIYGYTF